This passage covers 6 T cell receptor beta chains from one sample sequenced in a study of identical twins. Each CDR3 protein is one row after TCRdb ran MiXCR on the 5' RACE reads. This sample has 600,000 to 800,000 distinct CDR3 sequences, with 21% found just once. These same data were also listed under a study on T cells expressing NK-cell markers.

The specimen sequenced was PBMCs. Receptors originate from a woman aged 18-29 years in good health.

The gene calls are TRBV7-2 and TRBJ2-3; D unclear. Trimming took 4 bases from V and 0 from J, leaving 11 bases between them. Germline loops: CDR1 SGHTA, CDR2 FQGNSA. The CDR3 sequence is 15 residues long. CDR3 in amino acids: CASSSRRFSTDTQYF. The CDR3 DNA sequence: TGTGCCAGCAGCTCCCGGCGGTTTAGCACAGATACGCAGTATTTT.

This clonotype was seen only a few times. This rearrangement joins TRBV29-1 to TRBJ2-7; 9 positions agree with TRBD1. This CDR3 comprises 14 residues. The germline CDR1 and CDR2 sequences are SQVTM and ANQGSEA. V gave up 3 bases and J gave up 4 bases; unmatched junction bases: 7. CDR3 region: CSVELPGQGYEQYF. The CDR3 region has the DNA TGCAGCGTTGAGTTGCCGGGACAGGGATACGAGCAGTACTTC.

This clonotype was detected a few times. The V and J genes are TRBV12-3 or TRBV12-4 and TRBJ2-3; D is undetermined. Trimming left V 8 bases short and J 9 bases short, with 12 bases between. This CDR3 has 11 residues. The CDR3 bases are TGTGCCAGCGGATTGGCTACGACGCAGTATTTT. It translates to CASGLATTQYF.

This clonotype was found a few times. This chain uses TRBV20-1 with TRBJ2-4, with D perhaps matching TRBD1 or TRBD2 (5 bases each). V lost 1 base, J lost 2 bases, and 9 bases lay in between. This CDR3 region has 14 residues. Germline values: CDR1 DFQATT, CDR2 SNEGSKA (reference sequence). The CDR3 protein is CSARVGESKNIQYF. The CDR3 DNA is TGCAGTGCTAGAGTGGGGGAGTCCAAAAACATTCAGTACTTC.

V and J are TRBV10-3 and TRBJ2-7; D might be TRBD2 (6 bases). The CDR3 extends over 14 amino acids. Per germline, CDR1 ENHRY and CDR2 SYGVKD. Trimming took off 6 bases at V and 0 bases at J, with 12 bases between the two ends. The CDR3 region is CAIRLALSSYEQYF. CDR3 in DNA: TGTGCCATCAGGCTAGCGTTAAGCTCCTACGAGCAGTACTTC.

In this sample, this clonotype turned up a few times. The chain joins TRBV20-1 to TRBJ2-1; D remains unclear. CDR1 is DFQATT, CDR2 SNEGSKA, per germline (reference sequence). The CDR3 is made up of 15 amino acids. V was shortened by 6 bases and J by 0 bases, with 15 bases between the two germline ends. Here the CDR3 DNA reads TGCAGTGCCCGGCGGCTCCCTAGCTCCTACAATGAGCAGTTCTTC. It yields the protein CSARRLPSSYNEQFF.